This TCR beta chain derives from a study of blood T cell repertoires in COVID-19. TCRdb keeps only in-frame clones here, not all; method: immunoSEQ multiplex PCR. Of over 200,000 clones in the sample, 80% to 90% are singletons; the top ten hold over 1%. This receptor was obtained from a man younger than 45 who had recovered from COVID-19. Sequenced input: PBMCs or T cells enriched from blood (not recorded which).

The CDR3 DNA sequence: TGTGCCAGCAGCTTAGCTTATGGCCTGTCGGGTCCCACCTTC. It specifies CASSLAYGLSGPTF. The chain uses TRBV7-2 and TRBJ1-2; D is unresolved. The V gene's germline CDR1 is SGHTA and CDR2 FQGNSA. This CDR3 has 14 amino acids. With 0 bases removed from V and 13 bases from J, the gap between germline ends came to 18 bases. The whole variable domain, remainder taken from reference TRBV7-2 and TRBJ1-2, is GAGVSQSPSNKVTEKGKDVELRCDPISGHTALYWYRQSLGQGLEFLIYFQGNSAPDKSGLPSDRFSAERTGGSVSTLTIQRTQQEDSAVYLCASSLAYGLSGPTFGSGTRLTVV.